The sequence of this T cell receptor beta chain was determined in a study of shared clonotypes between healthy human individuals. Background on the study: The plates for each donor numbered three CD4 naive, three CD4 memory, two CD8 naive and one CD8 memory. The study's findings and limits: Estimated richness was generally greater in naive than memory subsets.

Details on this clone: What it recognizes is unknown.

Per the original data handling: In the immunoSEQ data, sequences were junction-only and lacked quality scores, so filtering differed. This table comes from immunoSEQ multiplex PCR, and its TCRdb copy is limited to in-frame clones, with some not included. The V and J calls and the clone size are those of that table, but D and trimming were determined from the DNA. This table has a few hundred thousand clones, roughly 97% appearing once. Germline V lookup: CDR1 LGHNA, CDR2 YNFKEQ. V was pared by 3 bases and J by 7 bases, with 16 bases between. The CDR3 contains 15 residues. This receptor was identified in a woman aged 30 to 39 in good health. The chain carries TRBV4-2 and TRBJ2-1; D gene unclear. The material sequenced was naive CD4+ T cells sorted from blood. Subset given: CD45RA+ positively selected. CDR3 in amino acids: CASSHEVSLGNEQFF. DNA for the CDR3: TGTGCCAGCAGCCATGAAGTCTCCTTAGGAAATGAGCAGTTCTTC.